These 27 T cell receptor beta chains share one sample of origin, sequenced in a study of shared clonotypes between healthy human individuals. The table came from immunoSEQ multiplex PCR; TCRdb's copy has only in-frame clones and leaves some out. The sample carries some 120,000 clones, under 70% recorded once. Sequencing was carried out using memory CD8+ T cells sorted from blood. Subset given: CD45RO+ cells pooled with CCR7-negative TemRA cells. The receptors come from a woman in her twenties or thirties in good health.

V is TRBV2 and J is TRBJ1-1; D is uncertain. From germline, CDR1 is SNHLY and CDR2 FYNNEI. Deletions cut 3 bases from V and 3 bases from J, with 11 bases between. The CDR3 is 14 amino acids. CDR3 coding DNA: TGTGCCAGCAGTGACGTTAACACCTACACTGAAGCTTTCTTT. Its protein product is CASSDVNTYTEAFF.

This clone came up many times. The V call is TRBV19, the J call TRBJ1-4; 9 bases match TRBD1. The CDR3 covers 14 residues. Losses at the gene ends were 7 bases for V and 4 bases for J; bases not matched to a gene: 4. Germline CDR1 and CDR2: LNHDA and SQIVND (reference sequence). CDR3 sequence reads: CASTTGGGNEKLFF. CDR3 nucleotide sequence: TGTGCCAGTACGACAGGGGGAGGTAATGAAAAACTGTTTTTT.

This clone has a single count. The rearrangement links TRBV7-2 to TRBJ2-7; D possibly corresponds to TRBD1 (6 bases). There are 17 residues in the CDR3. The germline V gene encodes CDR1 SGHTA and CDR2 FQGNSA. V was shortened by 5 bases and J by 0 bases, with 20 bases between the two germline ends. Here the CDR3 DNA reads TGTGCCAGCAGCGTAGAGGGTTTAGGGGGTACCTCCTACGAGCAGTACTTC. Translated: CASSVEGLGGTSYEQYF. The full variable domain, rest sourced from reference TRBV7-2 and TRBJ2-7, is GAGVSQSPSNKVTEKGKDVELRCDPISGHTALYWYRQSLGQGLEFLIYFQGNSAPDKSGLPSDRFSAERTGGSVSTLTIQRTQQEDSAVYLCASSVEGLGGTSYEQYFGPGTRLTVT.

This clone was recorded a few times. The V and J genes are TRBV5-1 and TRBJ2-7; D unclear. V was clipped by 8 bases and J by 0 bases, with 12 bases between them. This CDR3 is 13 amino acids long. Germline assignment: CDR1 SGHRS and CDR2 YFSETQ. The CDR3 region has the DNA TGCGCCAGTGCCGACCGATTCTCCTACGAGCAGTACTTC. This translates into CASADRFSYEQYF.

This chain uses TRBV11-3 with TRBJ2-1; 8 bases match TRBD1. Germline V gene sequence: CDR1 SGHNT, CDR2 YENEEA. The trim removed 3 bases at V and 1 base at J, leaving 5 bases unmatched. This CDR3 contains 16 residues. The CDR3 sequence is CASSFGGQGSYNEQFF. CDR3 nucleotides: TGTGCCAGCAGCTTCGGCGGACAGGGATCCTACAATGAGCAGTTCTTC.

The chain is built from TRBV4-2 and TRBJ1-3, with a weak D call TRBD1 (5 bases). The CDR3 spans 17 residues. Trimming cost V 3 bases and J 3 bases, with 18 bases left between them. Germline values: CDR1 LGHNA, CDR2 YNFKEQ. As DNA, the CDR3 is TGTGCCAGCAGCCATCGTCCCGAAGGGGAAGGTGGAAACACCATATATTTT. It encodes CASSHRPEGEGGNTIYF.

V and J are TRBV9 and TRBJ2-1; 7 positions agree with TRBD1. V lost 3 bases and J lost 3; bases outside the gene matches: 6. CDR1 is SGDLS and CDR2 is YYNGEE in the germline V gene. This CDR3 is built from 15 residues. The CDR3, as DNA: TGTGCCAGCAGCGCCGGTGGGGACAGCTACAATGAGCAGTTCTTC. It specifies CASSAGGDSYNEQFF. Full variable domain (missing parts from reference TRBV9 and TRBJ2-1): DSGVTQTPKHLITATGQRVTLRCSPRSGDLSVYWYQQSLDQGLQFLIQYYNGEERAKGNILERFSAQQFPDLHSELNLSSLELGDSALYFCASSAGGDSYNEQFFGPGTRLTVL.

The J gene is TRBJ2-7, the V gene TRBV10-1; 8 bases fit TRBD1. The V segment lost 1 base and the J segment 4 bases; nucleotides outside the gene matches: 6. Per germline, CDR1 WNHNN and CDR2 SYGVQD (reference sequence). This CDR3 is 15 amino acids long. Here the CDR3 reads CASSEFRQGSYEQYF. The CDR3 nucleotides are TGCGCCAGCAGTGAGTTCCGACAGGGGTCATACGAGCAGTACTTC.

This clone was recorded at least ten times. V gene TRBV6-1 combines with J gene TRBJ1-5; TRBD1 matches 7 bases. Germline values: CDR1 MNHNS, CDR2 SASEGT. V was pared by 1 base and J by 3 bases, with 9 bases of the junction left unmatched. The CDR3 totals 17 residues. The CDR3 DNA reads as TGTGCCAGCAGTGAAGACAGGGGACGGCACAACAATCAGCCCCAGCATTTT. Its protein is CASSEDRGRHNNQPQHF.

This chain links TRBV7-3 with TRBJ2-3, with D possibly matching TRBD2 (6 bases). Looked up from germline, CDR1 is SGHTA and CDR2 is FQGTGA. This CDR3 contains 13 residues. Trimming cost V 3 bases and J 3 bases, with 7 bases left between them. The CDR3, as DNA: TGTGCCAGCAGCTTGGAGGGGACAGATACGCAGTATTTT. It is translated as CASSLEGTDTQYF.

The CDR3 DNA reads TGTGCCAGCAGCTCAAGGACAGGGGGGGCCGGGGAGCTGTTTTTT. This translates into CASSSRTGGAGELFF. The chain couples TRBV5-4 to TRBJ2-2; 10 bases are shared with TRBD1. The germline CDR1 and CDR2 sequences are SGHNT and YYREEE (reference sequence). This CDR3 contains 15 residues. V was pared by 3 bases and J by 6 bases, with 5 bases of the junction left unmatched.

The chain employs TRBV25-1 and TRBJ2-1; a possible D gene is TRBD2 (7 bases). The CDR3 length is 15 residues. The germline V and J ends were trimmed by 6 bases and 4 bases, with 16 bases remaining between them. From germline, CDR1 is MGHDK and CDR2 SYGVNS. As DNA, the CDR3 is TGTGCCAGCAGGTCAGGGGTAGCGGGTTACAATGAGCAGTTCTTC. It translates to CASRSGVAGYNEQFF.

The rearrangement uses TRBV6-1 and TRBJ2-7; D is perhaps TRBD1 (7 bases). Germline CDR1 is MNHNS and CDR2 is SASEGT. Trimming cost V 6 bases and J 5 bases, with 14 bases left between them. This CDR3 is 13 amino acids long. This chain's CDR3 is CASRRPGGNEQYF. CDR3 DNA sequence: TGTGCCAGCAGACGGCCAGGGGGGAACGAGCAGTACTTC.

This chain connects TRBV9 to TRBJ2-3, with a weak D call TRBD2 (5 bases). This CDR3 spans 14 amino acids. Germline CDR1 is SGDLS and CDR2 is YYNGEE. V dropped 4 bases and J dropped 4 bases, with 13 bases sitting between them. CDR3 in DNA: TGTGCCAGCAGCCCACTAGTCATAGCAGATACGCAGTATTTT. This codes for CASSPLVIADTQYF.

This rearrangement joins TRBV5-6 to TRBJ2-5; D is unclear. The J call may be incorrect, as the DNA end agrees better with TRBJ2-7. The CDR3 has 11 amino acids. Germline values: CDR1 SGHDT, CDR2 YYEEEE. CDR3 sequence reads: CASSLGHEQYF. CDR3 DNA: TGTGCCAGCAGCCTGGGCCACGAGCAGTACTTC.

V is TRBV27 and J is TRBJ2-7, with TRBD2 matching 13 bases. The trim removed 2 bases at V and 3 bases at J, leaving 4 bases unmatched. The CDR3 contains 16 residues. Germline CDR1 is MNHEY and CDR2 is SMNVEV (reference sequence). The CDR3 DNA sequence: TGTGCCAGCAGTTTAGAGGGGACTAGCGGGATCTACGAGCAGTACTTC. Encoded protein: CASSLEGTSGIYEQYF.

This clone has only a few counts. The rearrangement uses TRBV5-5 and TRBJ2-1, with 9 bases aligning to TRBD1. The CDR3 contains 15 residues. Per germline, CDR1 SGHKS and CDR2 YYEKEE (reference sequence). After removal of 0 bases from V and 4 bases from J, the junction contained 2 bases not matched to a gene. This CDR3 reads CASSLAGTGYNEQFF. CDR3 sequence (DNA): TGTGCCAGCAGCTTGGCGGGGACAGGGTACAATGAGCAGTTCTTC.

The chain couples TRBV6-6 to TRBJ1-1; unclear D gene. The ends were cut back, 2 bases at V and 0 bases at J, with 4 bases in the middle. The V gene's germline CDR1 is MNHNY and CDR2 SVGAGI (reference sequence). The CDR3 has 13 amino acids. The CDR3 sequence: CASSYLLNTEAFF. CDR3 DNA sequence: TGTGCCAGCAGTTACCTATTGAACACTGAAGCTTTCTTT.

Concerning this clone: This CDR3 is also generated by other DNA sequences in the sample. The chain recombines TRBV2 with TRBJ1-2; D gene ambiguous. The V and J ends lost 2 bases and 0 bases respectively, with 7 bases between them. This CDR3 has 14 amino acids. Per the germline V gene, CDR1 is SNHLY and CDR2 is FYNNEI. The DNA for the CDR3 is TGTGCCAGCAGTGAACGGGGATCTAACTATGGCTACACCTTC. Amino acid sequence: CASSERGSNYGYTF.

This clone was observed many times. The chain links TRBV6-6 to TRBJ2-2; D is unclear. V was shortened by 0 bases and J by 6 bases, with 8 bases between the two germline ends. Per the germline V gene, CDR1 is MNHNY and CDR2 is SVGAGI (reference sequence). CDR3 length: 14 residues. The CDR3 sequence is CASSYSGLAGELFF. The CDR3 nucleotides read TGTGCCAGCAGTTACTCTGGGTTAGCCGGGGAGCTGTTTTTT.

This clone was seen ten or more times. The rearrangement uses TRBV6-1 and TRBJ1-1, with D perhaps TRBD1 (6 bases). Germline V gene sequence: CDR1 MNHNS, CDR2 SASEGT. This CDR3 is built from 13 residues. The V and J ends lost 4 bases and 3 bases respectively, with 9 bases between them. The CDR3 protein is CASSVDRHTEAFF. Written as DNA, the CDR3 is TGTGCCAGCAGTGTCGACAGGCACACTGAAGCTTTCTTT.

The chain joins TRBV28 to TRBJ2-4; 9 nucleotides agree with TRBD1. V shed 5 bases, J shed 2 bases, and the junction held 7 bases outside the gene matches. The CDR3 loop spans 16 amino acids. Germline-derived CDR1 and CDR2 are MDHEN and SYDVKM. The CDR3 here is CASSLHRGLPKNIQYF. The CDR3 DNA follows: TGTGCCAGCAGTCTACACAGGGGGCTACCCAAAAACATTCAGTACTTC.

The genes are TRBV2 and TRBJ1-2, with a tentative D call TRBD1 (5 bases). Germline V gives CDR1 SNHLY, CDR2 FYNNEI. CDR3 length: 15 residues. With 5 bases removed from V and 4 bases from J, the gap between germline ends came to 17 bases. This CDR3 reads CASSSGTASLYGYTF. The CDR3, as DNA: TGTGCCAGCAGTAGCGGGACGGCCTCTCTCTATGGCTACACCTTC.

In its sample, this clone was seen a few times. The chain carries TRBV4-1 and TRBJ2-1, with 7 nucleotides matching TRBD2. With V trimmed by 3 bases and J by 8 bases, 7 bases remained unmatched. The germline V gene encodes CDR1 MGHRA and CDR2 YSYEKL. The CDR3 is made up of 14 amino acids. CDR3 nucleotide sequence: TGCGCCAGCAGCCACCGACTAGCCGGGCATGAGCAGTTCTTC. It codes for CASSHRLAGHEQFF.

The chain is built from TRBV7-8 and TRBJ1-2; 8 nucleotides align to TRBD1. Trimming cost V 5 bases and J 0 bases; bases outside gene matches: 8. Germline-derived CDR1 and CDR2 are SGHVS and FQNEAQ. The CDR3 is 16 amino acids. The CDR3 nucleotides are TGTGCCAGCAGCCCAACAAAGGGACAGGCTAACTATGGCTACACCTTC. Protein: CASSPTKGQANYGYTF.

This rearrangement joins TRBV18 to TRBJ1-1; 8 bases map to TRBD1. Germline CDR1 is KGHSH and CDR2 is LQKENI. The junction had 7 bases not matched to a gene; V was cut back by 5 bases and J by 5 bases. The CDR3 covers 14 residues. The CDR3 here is CASSAYRGYTEAFF. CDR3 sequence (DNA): TGTGCCAGCTCAGCGTACAGGGGGTATACTGAAGCTTTCTTT.

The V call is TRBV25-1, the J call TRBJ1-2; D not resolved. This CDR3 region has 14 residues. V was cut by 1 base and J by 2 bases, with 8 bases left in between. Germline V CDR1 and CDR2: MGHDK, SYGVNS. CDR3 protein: CASSESQRNYGYTF. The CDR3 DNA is TGTGCCAGCAGTGAATCCCAAAGGAACTATGGCTACACCTTC.